This TCR beta chain appears in the sequencing data of a study of control samples from healthy donors and cancer patients. Repertoires were generated with immunoSEQ multiplex PCR, while TCRdb's copy carries only in-frame clones and drops some. The data show some 250,000 clones, more than 65% seen once. The TCR was taken from a woman aged 55-69 years with lung cancer. The sequenced sample was PBMCs.

DNA of the CDR3: TGTGCCAGCAGCTTACGATACGGGATCGGGGACACTGAAGCTTTCTTT. Translation gives CASSLRYGIGDTEAFF. The V gene is TRBV13, the J gene TRBJ1-1; D uncertain. The V end lost 2 bases, the J end lost 3 bases, and 16 bases lay between the germline ends. Germline values: CDR1 PRHDT, CDR2 FYEKMQ (reference sequence). The CDR3 consists of 16 residues.